This T cell receptor (beta chain) derives from a study of radiation and T cells in renal cell carcinoma. Study observations and caveats: Without pretreatment biopsies, baseline tumor clonotype presence was undetermined.

As for time point: baseline pretreatment blood. Treatment denoted: 15 Gy SBRT to primary tumor, nephrectomy 4 weeks later. Serial blood draws occurred at baseline and 2 and 4 weeks post-SBRT. The patient's renal cell carcinoma had clear cell pathology. Details on this clone: Its antigen remains unidentified.

The method was immunoSEQ multiplex PCR; TCRdb's version includes in-frame clones alone and lacks a portion of them. The repertoire consists of about 49,000 clones, with roughly 84% occurring once and the leading ten covering around 29%. This CDR3 contains 15 residues. The germline V gene has CDR1 ENHRY and CDR2 SYGVKD. The V segment lost 3 bases and the J segment 7 bases; nucleotides outside the gene matches: 9. This chain joins TRBV10-3 and TRBJ2-1; 7 bases are a match to TRBD1. The TCR originated in a woman between 65 and 79 years old with renal cell carcinoma. This material consisted of blood, taken from a patient whose treatment included radiotherapy and nephrectomy. CDR3 sequence reads: CAISEGGARRNEQFF. The CDR3 nucleotides read TGTGCCATCAGTGAAGGGGGCGCGCGTAGGAATGAGCAGTTCTTC.